The 18 T cell receptor beta chains below come from one sample, sequenced in a study of early T cells in non-severe SARS-CoV-2 infection. TCRdb independently ran MiXCR on the 5' RACE reads; one entry per CDR3 protein. The sample has 70,000 to 85,000 distinct CDR3 sequences, 5% seen once; the top ten hold 6.5% to 8%. This material consisted of whole blood, taken at baseline. These TCRs come from an adult who was a healthcare worker with PCR-confirmed SARS-CoV-2 infection or an uninfected control (not recorded which).

This clonotype was seen a handful of times. One base away lies a much larger clone, so this may be a sequencing read error. The rearrangement links TRBV28 to TRBJ1-6; 8 nucleotides line up with TRBD1. This CDR3 has 9 residues. Germline V CDR1 and CDR2: MDHEN, SYDVKM. CDR3: CASPRGRFF. DNA for the CDR3: TGTGCCAGCCCCAGGGGGCGCTTCTTT.

This clonotype was detected a few times. The chain uses TRBV9 and TRBJ2-5; 8 nucleotides match TRBD1. The V and J ends lost 0 bases and 5 bases, in that order; junction bases with no gene match: 9. There are 16 residues in the CDR3. Germline CDR1 and CDR2: SGDLS and YYNGEE. CDR3 coding DNA: TGTGCCAGCAGCGTAGGGGCAGGGGGCGGTTCGGAGACCCAGTACTTC. The encoded protein is CASSVGAGGGSETQYF.

This clonotype was seen more than once but under ten times. This chain connects TRBV30 to TRBJ2-1, with D possibly matching TRBD2 (6 bases). V lost 0 bases and J 5 bases, leaving 11 bases between the germline ends. This CDR3 contains 14 residues. Germline V gene lookup returns CDR1 GTSNPN and CDR2 SVGIG (reference sequence). This CDR3 reads CAWSVTGLNNEQFF. CDR3 nucleotides: TGTGCCTGGAGTGTCACCGGACTAAACAATGAGCAGTTCTTC. Based on the CDR3 plus reference TRBV30 and TRBJ2-1, the full variable domain is SQTIHQWPATLVQPVGSPLSLECTVEGTSNPNLYWYRQAAGRGLQLLFYSVGIGQISSEVPQNLSASRPQDRQFILSSKKLLLSDSGFYLCAWSVTGLNNEQFFGPGTRLTVL.

The sample holds many counts of this clonotype. This sequence joins TRBV6-5 and TRBJ2-7; D remains ambiguous. The CDR3 contains 14 residues. CDR1 is MNHEY, CDR2 SVGAGI, per germline. The ends were cut back, 5 bases at V and 3 bases at J, with 14 bases in the middle. CDR3 sequence (DNA): TGTGCCAGCAGTACCTTTCGGACCTTCTACGAGCAGTACTTC. As protein: CASSTFRTFYEQYF.

This clonotype counts as medium-sized. This chain links TRBV23-1 with TRBJ2-3; TRBD2 agrees at 13 bases. TRBV23-1 is placed among ORFs of uncertain function. The V and J ends lost 3 bases and 5 bases, in that order; junction bases with no gene match: 11. The CDR3 consists of 18 residues. CDR3 bases: TGCGCCAGCAGTCATCCTCGGACTAGCGGGAGTTTAAAAGATACGCAGTATTTT. Amino acids: CASSHPRTSGSLKDTQYF.

This clonotype has more than one count but fewer than ten. The J gene is TRBJ1-1, the V gene TRBV29-1; D is unclear. The germline V and J ends were trimmed by 7 bases and 0 bases, with 9 bases remaining between them. Looked up from germline, CDR1 is SQVTM and CDR2 is ANQGSEA. The CDR3 covers 12 residues. The CDR3 nucleotides read TGCAGCGGAGGACGGATGAACACTGAAGCTTTCTTT. It yields the protein CSGGRMNTEAFF.

This clonotype was seen ten or more times. V usage is TRBV28 and J usage is TRBJ1-2; D gene ambiguous. Trimming pared 8 bases from V and 6 bases from J, leaving 16 bases between. This CDR3 has 13 amino acids. In germline, CDR1 is MDHEN, CDR2 SYDVKM. CDR3 residues: CASVPQGRDGYTF. In DNA form, the CDR3 reads TGTGCCAGCGTACCCCAAGGGAGGGATGGCTACACCTTC.

In its sample, this clonotype was seen many times. The J gene is TRBJ1-5, the V gene TRBV27, with D uncertain. Per the germline V gene, CDR1 is MNHEY and CDR2 is SMNVEV (reference sequence). The germline V and J ends were trimmed by 0 bases and 3 bases, with 12 bases remaining between them. The CDR3 consists of 16 residues. CDR3 residues: CASSLSSDGYNQPQHF. The CDR3 DNA is TGTGCCAGCAGTTTATCATCGGACGGTTACAATCAGCCCCAGCATTTT.

This chain links TRBV7-2 with TRBJ1-5; no reliable D call. Germline V gene sequence: CDR1 SGHTA, CDR2 FQGNSA. The CDR3 length is 9 residues. The CDR3 DNA sequence: TGTGAGATAGAGAAGCCCCAGCATTTT. Translating it yields CEIEKPQHF.

The sample holds many counts of this clonotype. The rearrangement joins TRBV27 to TRBJ1-5; D gene unclear. V was shortened by 6 bases and J by 0 bases, with 6 bases between the two germline ends. Per the germline V gene, CDR1 is MNHEY and CDR2 is SMNVEV (reference sequence). CDR3 length: 13 residues. The CDR3 coding sequence is TGTGCCAGCAGCCATAATAGCAATCAGCCCCAGCATTTT. Protein: CASSHNSNQPQHF.

The sample holds a few counts of this clonotype. The V call is TRBV2, the J call TRBJ1-2; D call uncertain. Germline CDR1 SNHLY, CDR2 FYNNEI. The V and J ends lost 2 bases and 13 bases respectively, with 11 bases between them. The CDR3 length is 11 residues. The chain's CDR3 is CASSENSRCTF. CDR3 sequence (DNA): TGTGCCAGCAGTGAAAACTCGAGGTGCACCTTC.

The chain recombines TRBV7-2 with TRBJ2-1; D gene unclear. CDR1 and CDR2 from the germline V gene are SGHTA and FQGNSA. The germline V and J ends were trimmed by 4 bases and 6 bases, with 16 bases remaining between them. The CDR3 covers 15 residues. The CDR3 spells CASSSLLALSNEQFF. The CDR3 DNA follows: TGTGCCAGCAGCTCCCTTCTCGCCCTATCCAATGAGCAGTTCTTC. The full variable domain, its missing parts supplied by reference TRBV7-2 and TRBJ2-1, is GAGVSQSPSNKVTEKGKDVELRCDPISGHTALYWYRQSLGQGLEFLIYFQGNSAPDKSGLPSDRFSAERTGGSVSTLTIQRTQQEDSAVYLCASSSLLALSNEQFFGPGTRLTVL.

The chain links TRBV12-3 or TRBV12-4 to TRBJ2-1; possible D gene TRBD2, 6 bases. Deletions cut 1 base from V and 2 bases from J, with 12 bases between. This CDR3 comprises 16 residues. CDR3 bases: TGTGCCAGCAGTTTAGGGGGAGCGGGTGCCTACAATGAGCAGTTCTTC. Protein: CASSLGGAGAYNEQFF.

In this sample, this clonotype turned up a few times. The genes are TRBV5-1 and TRBJ2-3; D is unclear. This CDR3 region has 15 residues. The germline gives CDR1 SGHRS, CDR2 YFSETQ. The V gene lost 2 bases and the J gene lost 3 bases, with 13 bases spanning the gap. The CDR3 sequence: CASSFLDLRTDTQYF. The CDR3 region has the DNA TGCGCCAGCAGCTTCCTAGACCTCCGGACAGATACGCAGTATTTT.

This chain connects TRBV5-1 to TRBJ2-5; no definite D call. Germline-derived CDR1 and CDR2 are SGHRS and YFSETQ. Trimming removed 3 bases at V and 4 bases at J, with 10 bases between. The CDR3 covers 13 residues. CDR3 in amino acids: CASSSDIRETQYF. As DNA, the CDR3 is TGCGCCAGCAGCTCCGACATAAGAGAGACCCAGTACTTC.

The table lists this clonotype with a few counts. The chain links TRBV6-1 to TRBJ1-4, with D possibly matching TRBD1 (6 bases). The V and J ends lost 7 bases and 2 bases respectively, with 14 bases between them. Germline CDR1 MNHNS, CDR2 SASEGT. The CDR3 extends over 15 amino acids. As DNA, the CDR3 is TGTGCCAGCACGTATCAGGGGATGACTAATGAAAAACTGTTTTTT. Its translation is CASTYQGMTNEKLFF.

This clonotype was found many times. The chain uses TRBV4-1 and TRBJ2-1; 7 nucleotides line up with TRBD2. Germline-derived CDR1 and CDR2 are MGHRA and YSYEKL. The CDR3 contains 16 residues. V was clipped by 2 bases and J by 2 bases; unmatched bases: 6. The CDR3, as DNA: TGCGCCAGCAGCCAACCCACTAGCGATCCCTACAATGAGCAGTTCTTC. Protein: CASSQPTSDPYNEQFF.

In its sample, this clonotype was seen a few times. The CDR3 is CATRAGQSVWSPLHF. The CDR3 coding sequence is TGTGCCACCCGGGCAGGGCAGAGCGTTTGGTCACCCCTCCACTTT. The gene calls are TRBV28 and TRBJ1-6, with TRBD1 as a possible D gene (5 bases). Germline lookup yields CDR1 MDHEN and CDR2 SYDVKM. V lost 10 bases to trimming and J lost 10 bases, with 23 bases between them. CDR3 length: 15 amino acids. The whole variable domain, filled in from reference TRBV28 and TRBJ1-6, reads DVKVTQSSRYLVKRTGEKVFLECVQDMDHENMFWYRQDPGLGLRLIYFSYDVKMKEKGDIPEGYSVSREKKERFSLILESASTNQTSMYLCATRAGQSVWSPLHFGNGTRLTVT.